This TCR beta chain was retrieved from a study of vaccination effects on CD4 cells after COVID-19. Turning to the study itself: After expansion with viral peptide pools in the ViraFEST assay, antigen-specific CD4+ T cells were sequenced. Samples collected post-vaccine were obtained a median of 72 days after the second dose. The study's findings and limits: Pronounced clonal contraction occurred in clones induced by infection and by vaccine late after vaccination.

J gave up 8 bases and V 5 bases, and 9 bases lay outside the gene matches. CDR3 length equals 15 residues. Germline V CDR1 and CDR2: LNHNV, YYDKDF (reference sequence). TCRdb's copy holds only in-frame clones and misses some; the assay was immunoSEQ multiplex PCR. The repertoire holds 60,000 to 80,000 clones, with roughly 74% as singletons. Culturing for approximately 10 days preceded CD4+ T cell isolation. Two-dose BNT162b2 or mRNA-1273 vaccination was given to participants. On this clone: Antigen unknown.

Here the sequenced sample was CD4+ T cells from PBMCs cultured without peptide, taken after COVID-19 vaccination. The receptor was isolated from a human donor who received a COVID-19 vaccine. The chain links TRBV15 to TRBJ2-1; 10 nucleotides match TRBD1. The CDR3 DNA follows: TGTGCCACCAGCTACCGGGACAGGGGCAGGGATGAGCAGTTCTTC. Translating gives CATSYRDRGRDEQFF. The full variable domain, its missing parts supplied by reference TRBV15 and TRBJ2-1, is DAMVIQNPRYQVTQFGKPVTLSCSQTLNHNVMYWYQQKSSQAPKLLFHYYDKDFNNEADTPDNFQSRRPNTSFCFLDIRSPGLGDTAMYLCATSYRDRGRDEQFFGPGTRLTVL.